This T cell receptor (beta chain) emerged from a study of blood T cell repertoires in COVID-19. Study background: Specimens from acute and convalescent COVID-19 originated in the United States, Italy and Spain.

Germline-derived CDR1 and CDR2 are SGHRS and YFSETQ. J lost 4 bases, V lost 4 bases, and 4 bases had no gene match. CDR3 length equals 14 residues. Assay used: immunoSEQ multiplex PCR; TCRdb lists only in-frame clones, some missing. The repertoire includes about 160,000 clones, approximately 86% of them detected once, and about 11% sits in the top ten. Sequenced: peripheral blood. The sequence derives from an elderly woman with active or convalescent COVID-19. This chain joins TRBV5-1 and TRBJ1-1, with 10 nucleotides matching TRBD1. The CDR3 sequence is CASSPTGGVTEAFF. For the CDR3, the DNA is TGCGCCAGCAGCCCGACAGGGGGCGTCACTGAAGCTTTCTTT.